The entry that follows covers one T cell receptor beta chain sequence. Its antigen remains unidentified. The data stem from a study of CD4 T cells in relation to SARS-CoV-2 and coronaviruses. Study-wide results and caveats: About 65% of donors had memory CD4+ clonotypes crossrecognizing SARS-CoV-2 and common cold coronavirus spike. SARS-CoV-2-driven expansion was significantly weaker in crossreactive than monoreactive clones.

The CDR3 loop spans 11 amino acids. With 3 bases removed from V and 11 bases from J, the gap between germline ends came to 13 bases. Germline assignment: CDR1 DFQATT and CDR2 SNEGSKA (reference sequence). Only in-frame clones appear in the TCRdb table, and some are missing; sequencing was by immunoSEQ multiplex PCR. The sample yields some 19,000 clones, under 80% seen once. Unexposed donor CD4+ T cells date from about 2011-2018, before the COVID-19 pandemic. After more than eight days of culture, CD4+ T cells were isolated. The specimen was CD4+ T cells from PBMCs, cultured in vitro. This sequence joins TRBV20-1 and TRBJ1-1; no clear D gene. This clonotype was obtained from a human donor in good health. CDR3 sequence: CSARGRAGAFF. In DNA, the CDR3 is TGCAGTGCTAGGGGGAGGGCGGGGGCTTTCTTT.